This T cell receptor (beta chain) comes out of a study of CDR3 diversity in severe acne. CDR1 and CDR2 (germline): MNHNS, SASEGT. V lost 5 bases to trimming and J lost 7 bases, with 11 bases between them. CDR3 length: 13 residues. TCRdb reprocessed the PCR reads with MiXCR, giving one entry per CDR3 protein. The sample has about 85,000 distinct CDR3 sequences; about 52% are singletons. J is TRBJ2-2 and V is TRBV6-1; tentatively, D is TRBD1 (6 bases). The sequence derives from a male donor in good health, serving as a control. Specimen: blood. DNA for the CDR3: TGTGCCAGCAGTTTAACAGGGATCGGGGAGCTGTTTTTT. It yields the protein CASSLTGIGELFF.